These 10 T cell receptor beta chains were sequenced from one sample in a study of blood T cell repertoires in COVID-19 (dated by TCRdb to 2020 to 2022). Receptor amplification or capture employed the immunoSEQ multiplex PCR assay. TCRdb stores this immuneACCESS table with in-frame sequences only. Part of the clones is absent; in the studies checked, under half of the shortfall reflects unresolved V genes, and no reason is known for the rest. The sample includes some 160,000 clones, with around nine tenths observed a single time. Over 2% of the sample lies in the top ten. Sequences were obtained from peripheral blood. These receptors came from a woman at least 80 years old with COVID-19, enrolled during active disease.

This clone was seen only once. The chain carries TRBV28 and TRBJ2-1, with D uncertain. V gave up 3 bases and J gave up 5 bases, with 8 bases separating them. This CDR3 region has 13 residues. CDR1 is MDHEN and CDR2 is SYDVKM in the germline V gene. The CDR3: CASSFSPHNEQFF. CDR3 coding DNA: TGTGCCAGCAGTTTTAGTCCCCACAATGAGCAGTTCTTC.

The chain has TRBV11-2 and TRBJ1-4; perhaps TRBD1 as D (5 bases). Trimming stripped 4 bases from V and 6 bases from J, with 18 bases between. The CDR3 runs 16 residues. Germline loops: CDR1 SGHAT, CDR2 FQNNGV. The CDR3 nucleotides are TGTGCCAGCAGCTCTTCATGGTCCATAGGGGATGAAAAACTGTTTTTT. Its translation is CASSSSWSIGDEKLFF.

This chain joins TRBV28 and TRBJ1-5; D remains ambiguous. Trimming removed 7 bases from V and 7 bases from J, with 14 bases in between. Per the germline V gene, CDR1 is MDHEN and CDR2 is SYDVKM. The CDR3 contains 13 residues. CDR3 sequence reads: CASTWRGHQPQHF. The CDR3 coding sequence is TGTGCCAGCACCTGGCGAGGGCACCAGCCCCAGCATTTT.

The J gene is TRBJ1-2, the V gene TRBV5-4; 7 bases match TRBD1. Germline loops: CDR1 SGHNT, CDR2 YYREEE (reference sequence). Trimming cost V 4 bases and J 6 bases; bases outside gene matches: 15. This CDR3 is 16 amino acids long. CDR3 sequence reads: CASSRLLRDSEHGYTF. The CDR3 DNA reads TGTGCCAGCAGCAGACTCTTACGGGACAGTGAACATGGCTACACCTTC. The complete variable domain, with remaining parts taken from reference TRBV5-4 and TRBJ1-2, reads ETGVTQSPTHLIKTRGQQVTLRCSSQSGHNTVSWYQQALGQGPQFIFQYYREEENGRGNFPPRFSGLQFPNYSSELNVNALELDDSALYLCASSRLLRDSEHGYTFGSGTRLTVV.

As DNA, the CDR3 is TGTGCCAGCTCACCACCGGGTAGAGGAACTTCGTATGGCTACACCTTC. It is translated as CASSPPGRGTSYGYTF. The chain combines TRBV18 with TRBJ1-2, with D unclear. Germline CDR1 and CDR2: KGHSH and LQKENI. The CDR3 extends over 16 amino acids. With 0 bases removed from V and 5 bases from J, the gap between germline ends came to 16 bases. Based on the CDR3 plus reference TRBV18 and TRBJ1-2, the full variable domain is NAGVMQNPRHLVRRRGQEARLRCSPMKGHSHVYWYRQLPEEGLKFMVYLQKENIIDESGMPKERFSAEFPKEGPSILRIQQVVRGDSAAYFCASSPPGRGTSYGYTFGSGTRLTVV.

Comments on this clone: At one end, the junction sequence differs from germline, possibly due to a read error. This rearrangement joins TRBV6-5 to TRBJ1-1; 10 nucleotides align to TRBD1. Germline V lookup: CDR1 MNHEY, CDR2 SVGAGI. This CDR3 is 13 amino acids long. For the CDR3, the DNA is TGTGCCAGCAGTTACGCATGGACAGGGGGGTTTCTCTTT. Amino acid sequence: CASSYAWTGGFLF.

CDR3 residues: CASSQPLGQGHQPQHF. CDR3 bases: TGTGCCAGCAGCCAACCCTTGGGACAGGGTCATCAGCCCCAGCATTTT. The V call is TRBV4-2, the J call TRBJ1-5; TRBD1 aligns across 9 bases. The germline V gene encodes CDR1 LGHNA and CDR2 YNFKEQ. The trim removed 2 bases at V and 5 bases at J, leaving 7 bases unmatched. The CDR3 is 16 amino acids.

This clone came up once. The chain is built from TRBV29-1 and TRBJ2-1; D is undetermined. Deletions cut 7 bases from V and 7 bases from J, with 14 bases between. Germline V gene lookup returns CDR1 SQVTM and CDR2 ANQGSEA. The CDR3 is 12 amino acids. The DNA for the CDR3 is TGCAGCGCAGACCAGTCGACTAATGAGCAGTTCTTC. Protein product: CSADQSTNEQFF.

The CDR3 is CASSRTVANTGELFF. The DNA of the CDR3 is TGTGCCAGCAGCCGGACAGTCGCGAACACCGGGGAGCTGTTTTTT. This chain links TRBV7-8 with TRBJ2-2; D may be TRBD1 (6 bases). V lost 5 bases and J lost 0, with 10 bases in between. The CDR3 is 15 residues long. The germline V gene has CDR1 SGHVS and CDR2 FQNEAQ. Drawing the rest from reference TRBV7-8 and TRBJ2-2, the complete variable domain is GAGVSQSPRYKVAKRGQDVALRCDPISGHVSLFWYQQALGQGPEFLTYFQNEAQLDKSGLPSDRFFAERPEGSVSTLKIQRTQQEDSAVYLCASSRTVANTGELFFGEGSRLTVL.

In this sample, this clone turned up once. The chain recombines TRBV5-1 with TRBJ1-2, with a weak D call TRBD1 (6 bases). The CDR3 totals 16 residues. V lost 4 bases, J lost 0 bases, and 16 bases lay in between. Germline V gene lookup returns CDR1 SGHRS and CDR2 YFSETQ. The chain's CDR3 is CASSQSLTGTNYGYTF. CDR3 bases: TGCGCCAGCAGCCAATCTTTGACAGGAACTAACTATGGCTACACCTTC.